The rows below give T cell receptor beta chains drawn from one sample of a study of blood T cells in healthy people across ages. TCRdb processed the 5' RACE reads anew with MiXCR; each CDR3 protein has one entry. The profile shows 540,000 or so distinct CDR3 sequences, about 26% of them singletons. The sequencing input was blood. The source of these receptors is a woman in her seventies in good health. Both conserved end residues are part of each CDR3. D genes are given only for firm matches. Some rows mark clone size as missing; the rest say once, few, many or name a class of expanded clone.

j_call v_call d_call clone_size cdr3_aa cdr3_nt
TRBJ1-6 TRBV6-5 TRBD1 few CASRTPAYRGENSPLHF TGTGCCAGCAGGACTCCAGCCTACAGGGGAGAGAATTCACCCCTCCACTTT
TRBJ1-2 TRBV5-1 TRBD1 NA CASRTGAGYYGYTF TGCGCCAGCCGGACAGGGGCAGGGTACTATGGCTACACCTTC
TRBJ2-1 TRBV9 NA NA CASTQGHEQFF TGTGCCAGCACCCAGGGGCATGAGCAGTTCTTC
TRBJ2-1 TRBV30 TRBD1 NA CAWRTGGKFNEQFF TGTGCCTGGAGGACAGGGGGAAAGTTCAATGAGCAGTTCTTC
TRBJ2-7 TRBV6-2/TRBV6-3 NA few CASNPYSSYEQYF TGTGCCAGCAATCCGTATAGCTCCTACGAGCAGTACTTC
TRBJ1-1 TRBV5-1 TRBD1 few CASSLVVRGNTEVFF TGCGCCAGCAGCTTGGTTGTCAGGGGGAACACTGAAGTTTTCTTT
TRBJ2-4 TRBV7-2 NA NA CASSLGTRLKNIQYF TGTGCCAGCAGCTTAGGTACCCGACTCAAAAACATTCAGTACTTC
TRBJ2-1 TRBV2 NA NA CASSEWAEQFF TGTGCCAGCAGTGAATGGGCAGAGCAGTTCTTC
TRBJ2-2 TRBV4-3 NA NA CASSQGGLDTGELFF TGCGCCAGCAGCCAAGGGGGACTCGACACCGGGGAGCTGTTTTTT
TRBJ2-3 TRBV9 NA NA CASNPGLHTDTQYF TGTGCCAGCAACCCGGGACTCCACACAGATACGCAGTATTTT
TRBJ1-1 TRBV30 NA few CACPTGNVAFF TGTGCCTGCCCTACAGGGAACGTAGCTTTCTTT
TRBJ1-2 TRBV6-2/TRBV6-3 TRBD1 NA CASSWDPPQGARNYGYTF TGTGCCAGCAGTTGGGATCCCCCTCAGGGGGCGCGGAACTATGGCTACACCTTC
TRBJ1-1 TRBV12-3/TRBV12-4 NA NA CASSLLRAGETEAFF TGTGCCAGCAGTCTGTTAAGGGCAGGCGAAACTGAAGCTTTCTTT
TRBJ2-1 TRBV5-1 NA few CASSLGPLAPHNEQFF TGCGCCAGCAGCTTGGGGCCGTTAGCCCCTCACAATGAGCAGTTCTTC
TRBJ2-1 TRBV18 TRBD2 few CASSPPWREVSGEQFF TGTGCCAGCTCACCACCTTGGCGGGAGGTCTCGGGAGAGCAGTTCTTC
TRBJ1-1 TRBV5-1 NA NA CASSLKVGGTEAFF TGCGCCAGCAGCTTGAAGGTGGGGGGCACTGAAGCTTTCTTT
TRBJ1-2 TRBV12-3/TRBV12-4 NA few CASSMGEAWGYTF TGTGCCAGCAGCATGGGGGAAGCGTGGGGCTACACCTTC
TRBJ1-4 TRBV24-1 NA NA CATSAGDAKLFF TGTGCCACCAGTGCTGGGGATGCCAAACTGTTTTTT
TRBJ2-5 TRBV20-1 NA NA CSALRGSQETQYF TGCAGTGCTCTGCGGGGAAGCCAAGAGACCCAGTACTTC
TRBJ2-1 TRBV27 NA NA CASSPFGSSTIYNEQFF TGTGCCAGCAGTCCCTTCGGGTCGTCGACCATCTACAATGAGCAGTTCTTC
TRBJ2-3 TRBV12-3/TRBV12-4 TRBD1 NA CASSLGQGARTDTQYF TGTGCCAGCAGTTTAGGGCAGGGGGCGCGGACAGATACGCAGTATTTT
TRBJ1-1 TRBV7-9 NA NA CASLMNTEAFF TGTGCCAGTCTCATGAACACTGAAGCTTTCTTT
TRBJ2-7 TRBV20-1 NA NA CSARDVQRFYEQYF TGCAGTGCTAGAGACGTACAGAGATTCTACGAGCAGTACTTC
TRBJ1-3 TRBV30 NA NA CAWRQQGISGNTIYF TGTGCCTGGAGACAGCAGGGGATCTCTGGAAACACCATATATTTT
TRBJ1-2 TRBV7-9 TRBD1 few CASSQGQGRYTF TGTGCCAGCAGCCAGGGACAGGGGCGTTACACCTTC
TRBJ1-5 TRBV25-1 NA NA CASSESGLGNQPQHF TGTGCCAGCAGTGAGAGCGGGCTGGGCAATCAGCCCCAGCATTTT
TRBJ1-2 TRBV20-1 NA few CSAPLRVVGSYGYTF TGCAGTGCTCCCCTAAGGGTCGTTGGAAGTTATGGCTACACCTTC
TRBJ1-1 TRBV5-1 NA NA CASSLDPGDMNTEAFF TGCGCCAGCAGCCTGGATCCGGGTGATATGAACACTGAAGCTTTCTTT
TRBJ2-7 TRBV5-1 TRBD1 few CASSLFPGTGGYEQCF TGCGCCAGCAGCTTGTTCCCCGGGACAGGGGGCTACGAGCAGTGCTTC
TRBJ2-7 TRBV29-1 NA NA CSVLKTTATYEQYF TGCAGCGTTCTTAAAACGACGGCTACCTACGAGCAGTACTTC
TRBJ2-7 TRBV3-1 NA NA CASSQEWSYEQYF TGTGCCAGCAGCCAAGAGTGGTCGTACGAGCAGTACTTC
TRBJ2-5 TRBV2 TRBD2 NA CASNREAGGRSETQYF TGTGCCAGCAACCGTGAGGCGGGGGGGCGTTCAGAGACCCAGTACTTC
TRBJ1-2 TRBV24-1 TRBD1 few CATNPGGGDYGYTF TGTGCCACCAATCCAGGGGGAGGTGACTATGGCTACACCTTC
TRBJ2-2 TRBV9 NA NA CASSYIEGTTGELFF TGTGCCAGCAGCTACATAGAGGGGACCACCGGGGAGCTGTTTTTT
TRBJ1-2 TRBV7-3 NA NA CASSPQGYPNYGYTF TGTGCCAGCAGCCCGCAGGGGTATCCTAACTATGGCTACACCTTC
TRBJ1-2 TRBV6-5 NA NA CASSPTGTKDYTF TGTGCCAGCAGTCCCACCGGGACAAAGGACTACACCTTC
TRBJ1-5 TRBV20-1 TRBD1 few CSARGGGQNSNQPQHF TGCAGTGCTAGAGGTGGGGGACAGAATAGCAATCAGCCCCAGCATTTT
TRBJ2-4 TRBV27 NA NA CASSRGSLAKNIQYF TGTGCCAGCAGTCGAGGGAGTTTAGCCAAAAACATTCAGTACTTC
TRBJ2-7 TRBV12-5 TRBD1 few CASGSGQGVSYEQYF TGTGCTAGTGGATCCGGACAGGGCGTCTCCTACGAGCAGTACTTC
TRBJ2-7 TRBV7-2 NA few CANSFGTAREQYF TGTGCCAACAGCTTCGGGACTGCTCGCGAGCAGTACTTC
TRBJ1-1 TRBV7-9 NA NA CASSSQSPSREAFF TGTGCCAGCAGCTCACAATCCCCCAGCCGAGAAGCTTTCTTT
TRBJ1-6 TRBV2 NA few CASYSPLHF TGTGCCAGCTATTCACCCCTCCACTTT
TRBJ2-7 TRBV10-3 NA few CAIRSPSQDYEQYF TGTGCCATCAGATCCCCCTCCCAGGACTACGAGCAGTACTTC
TRBJ2-7 TRBV7-2 NA NA CASSSLLNVGSEQYF TGTGCCAGCAGCTCCCTGTTAAATGTGGGGTCTGAGCAGTACTTC
TRBJ1-2 TRBV10-3 NA few CAISESGRYYGYTF TGTGCCATCAGTGAGTCGGGCAGGTACTATGGCTACACCTTC
TRBJ2-1 TRBV7-2 NA NA CASSFMTARGEQFF TGTGCCAGCAGCTTCATGACAGCGCGGGGTGAGCAGTTCTTC
TRBJ1-2 TRBV6-6 NA NA CASSSPGVDYGYTF TGTGCCAGCAGTTCCCCAGGGGTCGACTATGGCTACACCTTC
TRBJ1-1 TRBV4-1 NA NA CASSQDAVGGPVTEAFF TGTGCCAGCAGCCAAGACGCCGTGGGGGGTCCGGTCACTGAAGCTTTCTTT
TRBJ2-2 TRBV10-3 NA NA CAISEGGSNTGELFF TGTGCCATCAGTGAAGGGGGGAGTAACACCGGGGAGCTGTTTTTT
TRBJ2-1 TRBV5-1 TRBD1 NA CASSRIGTGGLNEQFF TGCGCCAGCAGCCGAATCGGGACAGGGGGCCTGAATGAGCAGTTCTTC
TRBJ2-5 TRBV7-2 TRBD2 NA CASSLSQLAGQETQYF TGTGCCAGCAGCTTATCCCAACTAGCGGGGCAAGAGACCCAGTACTTC
TRBJ1-6 TRBV20-1 NA few CSASGISYNSPLHF TGCAGTGCTTCAGGCATCTCCTATAATTCACCCCTCCACTTT
TRBJ1-6 TRBV2 NA NA CASSDGGGLLSPLHF TGTGCCAGCAGTGACGGGGGAGGTTTGCTTTCACCCCTCCACTTT
TRBJ2-1 TRBV11-2 NA few CASSLGTGQTLSNEQFF TGTGCCAGCAGCTTGGGAACCGGGCAGACCCTCTCCAATGAGCAGTTCTTC
TRBJ2-1 TRBV6-5 TRBD1 NA CASRKTGGNEQFF TGTGCCAGCAGAAAAACAGGGGGCAATGAGCAGTTCTTC
TRBJ1-1 TRBV12-3/TRBV12-4 NA NA CASSLSEEAFF TGTGCCAGCAGTTTATCTGAGGAAGCTTTCTTT
TRBJ2-1 TRBV5-1 TRBD2 few CASGRDHPSNEQFF TGCGCCAGCGGGAGGGACCACCCATCAAATGAGCAGTTCTTC
TRBJ2-7 TRBV18 NA NA CASSPRTLKSSYEQYF TGTGCCAGCTCACCACGTACACTCAAATCCTCCTACGAGCAGTACTTC